This TCR beta chain derives from a study of blood T cell repertoires in COVID-19. Study-wide background: The analysed material was cDNA or gDNA that came from T cells, B-cell-depleted T cells, or PBMCs.

Per the authors' pipeline: Estimates of nucleated cell counts were drawn from the amplification of reference gene primers. TCRdb's table, derived via immunoSEQ multiplex PCR, lists solely in-frame clones and lacks some. The DNA gave D and trimming, while V, J and clone size come from that table. The table lists roughly 430,000 clones, 88% of them singletons. The CDR3 is 15 residues long. Germline trimming cut 0 bases from V and 1 base from J; bases unmatched to any gene: 0. Germline CDR1 and CDR2: SGDLS and YYNGEE. The specimen was PBMCs or T cells enriched from blood (not recorded which). This TCR came from a woman aged 40-49 years with acute COVID-19. V gene TRBV9 combines with J gene TRBJ2-3, with 9 bases identical to TRBD2. The CDR3 loop reads CASSVASGGTDTQYF. In nucleotides, the CDR3 is TGTGCCAGCAGCGTAGCTAGCGGGGGCACAGATACGCAGTATTTT. Combining the CDR3 with reference TRBV9 and TRBJ2-3 gives the whole variable domain DSGVTQTPKHLITATGQRVTLRCSPRSGDLSVYWYQQSLDQGLQFLIQYYNGEERAKGNILERFSAQQFPDLHSELNLSSLELGDSALYFCASSVASGGTDTQYFGPGTRLTVL.